These 3 T cell receptor beta chains originate from one sample sequenced in a study of T-cell memory formation after mild COVID-19. TCRdb reanalysed the 5' RACE reads using MiXCR and keeps one entry per CDR3 protein. The data hold fewer than 700,000 distinct CDR3 sequences, with 20% to 25% observed a single time. The sequenced sample consisted of PBMCs or a T cell subset sorted from them (not recorded which). Receptors were obtained from an adult woman who had mild COVID-19 (a few samples of this study predate the infection). Cell type and time point are not known.

The V gene is TRBV20-1, the J gene TRBJ2-3; TRBD2 aligns across 7 bases. Germline CDR1 and CDR2: DFQATT and SNEGSKA (reference sequence). Trimming at V came to 6 bases and at J to 2 bases, leaving 11 bases not matched to a gene. The CDR3 contains 15 residues. The chain's CDR3 is CSALTSAATTDTQYF. CDR3 sequence (DNA): TGCAGTGCACTTACTAGCGCAGCTACCACAGATACGCAGTATTTT.

This clonotype was recorded a few times. CDR3 protein: CASKGLGNYNEQFF. DNA of the CDR3: TGTGCCAGTAAGGGACTAGGAAATTACAATGAGCAGTTCTTC. J is TRBJ2-1 and V is TRBV19, with 8 bases aligning to TRBD2. J lost 4 bases, V lost 7 bases, and 6 bases had no gene match. Germline V gene data show CDR1 as LNHDA and CDR2 as SQIVND (reference sequence). The length of the CDR3 is 14 residues.

This clonotype came up a few times. The chain couples TRBV13 to TRBJ1-3; TRBD1 aligns across 7 bases. Germline CDR1 PRHDT, CDR2 FYEKMQ (reference sequence). The CDR3 is 14 amino acids. The junction had 13 bases not matched to a gene; V was cut back by 1 base and J by 16 bases. In DNA form, the CDR3 reads TGTGCCAGCAGCTTAGCCGTGGGGACAGTTGCGTCGTATTTT. Amino acids: CASSLAVGTVASYF. The whole variable domain, remainder taken from reference TRBV13 and TRBJ1-3, is AAGVIQSPRHLIKEKRETATLKCYPIPRHDTVYWYQQGPGQDPQFLISFYEKMQSDKGSIPDRFSAQQFSDYHSELNMSSLELGDSALYFCASSLAVGTVASYFGEGSWLTVV.